Listed here are 20 T cell receptor beta chains from one sample, sequenced in a study of STAT3 mutations in large granular lymphocyte leukemia. The study, taken as a whole, reports: At least one immunodominant TCR beta clonotype appeared in every T-cell large granular lymphocyte leukemia patient.

Libraries were prepared by immunoSEQ multiplex PCR; TCRdb keeps only in-frame clonotypes and omits some of them. The data contain several thousand clones, around three fifths of them singletons. These receptors lack a known antigen. Sequenced sample: peripheral blood mononuclear cells. The receptors were sampled from a boy between 10 and 17 years old with T-cell large granular lymphocyte leukemia. Some clones in this sample may be carry-over from other donors' samples.

The chain couples TRBV30 to TRBJ1-1; D remains unclear. The CDR3 has 11 amino acids. V lost 1 base to trimming and J lost 4 bases, with 4 bases between them. CDR1 and CDR2 from the germline V gene are GTSNPN and SVGIG (reference sequence). The CDR3 reads CAWSDPTEAFF. CDR3 DNA: TGTGCCTGGAGTGACCCCACTGAAGCTTTCTTT.

This clone was seen only a few times. The V call is TRBV5-1, the J call TRBJ1-2, with a weak D call TRBD1 (5 bases). V lost 0 bases to trimming and J lost 3 bases, with 12 bases between them. The CDR3 loop spans 15 amino acids. Germline CDR1 and CDR2: SGHRS and YFSETQ. The CDR3: CASSLGGGSDYGYTF. CDR3 nucleotides: TGCGCCAGCAGCTTGGGCGGGGGGTCCGACTATGGCTACACCTTC.

The CDR3 protein is CAWSQGGTNQPQHF. The CDR3 coding sequence is TGTGCCTGGAGCCAAGGGGGGACCAATCAGCCCCAGCATTTT. V and J are TRBV30 and TRBJ1-5; D is perhaps TRBD1 (6 bases). Trimming removed 3 bases from V and 3 bases from J, with 12 bases in between. CDR3 size: 14 residues. CDR1 and CDR2 (germline): GTSNPN, SVGIG (reference sequence).

This chain links TRBV4-2 with TRBJ2-3, with 13 bases identical to TRBD2. The ends lost 1 base at V and 3 bases at J; junction bases unmatched: 7. The germline gives CDR1 LGHNA, CDR2 YNFKEQ. The CDR3 runs to 18 residues. The CDR3 region is CASSQALAGGPQTDTQYF. The CDR3 DNA follows: TGTGCCAGCAGCCAAGCACTAGCGGGAGGGCCCCAGACAGATACGCAGTATTTT.

Only a few counts were recorded for this clone. The rearrangement links TRBV19 to TRBJ1-1; TRBD1 agrees at 7 bases. V gave up 4 bases and J gave up 1 base; unmatched junction bases: 6. The CDR3 sequence is 15 residues long. Germline values: CDR1 LNHDA, CDR2 SQIVND (reference sequence). As DNA, the CDR3 is TGTGCCAGTAGTACCTGGACAGGAAGGAACACTGAAGCTTTCTTT. Protein product: CASSTWTGRNTEAFF.

This clone has more than one count but fewer than ten. The rearrangement joins TRBV5-4 to TRBJ1-6; tentatively, D is TRBD1 (6 bases). Between the trimmed V and J ends, which lost 3 bases and 9 bases, there was a span of 13 bases. Germline lookup yields CDR1 SGHNT and CDR2 YYREEE (reference sequence). The CDR3 loop spans 14 amino acids. CDR3 in amino acids: CASSSRGDGSPLHF. The CDR3 DNA reads as TGTGCCAGCAGCTCCAGGGGAGATGGTTCACCCCTCCACTTT.

The gene calls are TRBV5-1 and TRBJ2-3; TRBD1 agrees at 7 bases. Trimming removed 0 bases from V and 1 base from J; junction bases left unmatched: 5. Germline V gene sequence: CDR1 SGHRS, CDR2 YFSETQ. CDR3 length equals 16 residues. This CDR3 reads CASSLAGGQGTDTQYF. The DNA for the CDR3 is TGCGCCAGCAGCTTGGCGGGTGGACAGGGCACAGATACGCAGTATTTT.

The V gene is TRBV5-6, the J gene TRBJ2-7, with a possible D match to TRBD2 (5 bases). There are 15 residues in the CDR3. V lost 4 bases and J 5 bases, leaving 19 bases between the germline ends. Germline CDR1 SGHDT, CDR2 YYEEEE. The CDR3 loop is CASSGGLLQTHEQYF. The CDR3 coding sequence is TGTGCCAGCAGCGGCGGACTGTTGCAGACGCACGAGCAGTACTTC.

The chain recombines TRBV18 with TRBJ1-2; 9 nucleotides align to TRBD1. Germline V gene lookup returns CDR1 KGHSH and CDR2 LQKENI. The junction had 7 bases not matched to a gene; V was cut back by 0 bases and J by 8 bases. The CDR3 covers 15 residues. The CDR3 protein is CASSPPGTGWTGYTF. CDR3 sequence (DNA): TGTGCCAGCTCACCACCGGGGACAGGGTGGACGGGCTACACCTTC.

The CDR3 region is CASSYYQTEQYF. CDR3 in DNA: TGTGCCAGCAGTTACTATCAGACCGAGCAGTACTTC. V gene TRBV6-6 combines with J gene TRBJ2-7; D not certain. V lost 1 base and J lost 6, with 7 bases in between. This CDR3 contains 12 residues. Germline CDR1 is MNHNY and CDR2 is SVGAGI (reference sequence).

The table lists this clone with a few counts. The chain couples TRBV7-9 to TRBJ2-5, with no clear D. The CDR3 is made up of 15 amino acids. Germline CDR1 and CDR2: SEHNR and FQNEAQ (reference sequence). Trimming cost V 3 bases and J 1 base, with 12 bases left between them. The CDR3 spells CASSFPGQTQETQYF. CDR3 DNA sequence: TGTGCCAGCAGCTTCCCTGGGCAGACCCAAGAGACCCAGTACTTC.

The chain employs TRBV30 and TRBJ1-2; the D is unclear. Germline values: CDR1 GTSNPN, CDR2 SVGIG (reference sequence). V was clipped by 3 bases and J by 8 bases, with 13 bases between them. This CDR3 region has 12 residues. The CDR3 sequence: CAWRPPGGGYTF. The CDR3 region has the DNA TGTGCCTGGAGGCCCCCCGGAGGGGGCTACACCTTC.

The chain couples TRBV5-1 to TRBJ1-2, with D hard to call. V lost 0 bases and J lost 2, with 8 bases in between. The CDR3 loop spans 14 amino acids. In germline, CDR1 is SGHRS, CDR2 YFSETQ. The CDR3 here is CASSLDGNNYGYTF. In nucleotides, the CDR3 is TGCGCCAGCAGCTTGGACGGCAACAACTATGGCTACACCTTC.

This clone has a handful of counts. The chain employs TRBV30 and TRBJ1-5, with a tentative D call TRBD1 (6 bases). The V end lost 5 bases, the J end lost 0 bases, and 8 bases lay between the germline ends. CDR3 length: 13 residues. Germline loops: CDR1 GTSNPN, CDR2 SVGIG (reference sequence). DNA for the CDR3: TGTGCCTGGGCAGGGGATAGCAATCAGCCCCAGCATTTT. Protein product: CAWAGDSNQPQHF.

This chain links TRBV13 with TRBJ1-2; 8 nucleotides match TRBD1. The V segment lost 5 bases and the J segment 3 bases; nucleotides outside the gene matches: 2. Germline-derived CDR1 and CDR2 are PRHDT and FYEKMQ (reference sequence). The CDR3 is 13 residues long. Written as DNA, the CDR3 is TGTGCCAGCAGCCCGACAGGGGACTATGGCTACACCTTC. Its protein product is CASSPTGDYGYTF. Full variable domain (remainder filled in from reference TRBV13 and TRBJ1-2): AAGVIQSPRHLIKEKRETATLKCYPIPRHDTVYWYQQGPGQDPQFLISFYEKMQSDKGSIPDRFSAQQFSDYHSELNMSSLELGDSALYFCASSPTGDYGYTFGSGTRLTVV.

CDR3 region: CAISDPGEQYF. CDR3 DNA sequence: TGTGCCATCAGTGACCCCGGCGAGCAGTACTTC. This chain connects TRBV10-3 to TRBJ2-7; D is undetermined. Germline V lookup: CDR1 ENHRY, CDR2 SYGVKD. With 3 bases removed from V and 6 bases from J, the gap between germline ends came to 6 bases. The CDR3 contains 11 residues.

V is TRBV10-3 and J is TRBJ1-2; TRBD1 matches 8 bases. The CDR3 runs to 15 residues. Germline V CDR1 and CDR2: ENHRY, SYGVKD. V was clipped by 5 bases and J by 5 bases; unmatched bases: 10. CDR3 DNA sequence: TGTGCCATCAGTCCTACCCTTCAGGGGGCGTATGGCTACACCTTC. Translated: CAISPTLQGAYGYTF.

The chain links TRBV5-1 to TRBJ1-4; 10 nucleotides agree with TRBD1. CDR3 size: 14 residues. Trimming removed 4 bases from V and 5 bases from J; junction bases left unmatched: 2. The germline gives CDR1 SGHRS, CDR2 YFSETQ. CDR3 DNA: TGCGCCAGCAGCCAGGGACAGGGGAATGAAAAACTGTTTTTT. Amino acid sequence: CASSQGQGNEKLFF.

This clone was counted a single time. This chain connects TRBV18 to TRBJ1-2, with D possibly matching TRBD1 (5 bases). Trimming removed 3 bases at V and 6 bases at J, with 11 bases between. The germline V gene has CDR1 KGHSH and CDR2 LQKENI. The CDR3 sequence is 13 residues long. As DNA, the CDR3 is TGTGCCAGCTCACCGGGACGGACTAATGGCTACACCTTC. Its protein product is CASSPGRTNGYTF. Complete variable domain (other parts from reference TRBV18 and TRBJ1-2): NAGVMQNPRHLVRRRGQEARLRCSPMKGHSHVYWYRQLPEEGLKFMVYLQKENIIDESGMPKERFSAEFPKEGPSILRIQQVVRGDSAAYFCASSPGRTNGYTFGSGTRLTVV.

This clone was detected a few times. The CDR3: CASSPDREYGYGYTF. CDR3 DNA: TGTGCCAGCAGCCCGGACAGGGAATACGGCTATGGCTACACCTTC. The J gene is TRBJ1-2, the V gene TRBV5-4, with 8 bases that match TRBD1. From germline, CDR1 is SGHNT and CDR2 YYREEE (reference sequence). The CDR3 runs 15 residues. With V trimmed by 4 bases and J by 4 bases, 9 bases remained unmatched.